The 18 T cell receptor beta chains below come from one sample, sequenced in a study of PD-1 blockade in classical Hodgkin lymphoma. Time point indicated: newly diagnosed, previously untreated cHL patient sample. The investigators isolated CD8+ T cells from thawed PBMCs using magnetic negative selection. Assay used: immunoSEQ multiplex PCR; TCRdb lists only in-frame clones, some missing. The table records 23,000 or so clones, about 87% of them present only once. The specimen sequenced was CD8+ T cells from blood. The receptor source for this set is a human donor with classical Hodgkin lymphoma.

This rearrangement joins TRBV19 to TRBJ1-1, with D unclear. V lost 4 bases to trimming and J lost 4 bases, with 22 bases between them. The CDR3 totals 17 residues. Germline values: CDR1 LNHDA, CDR2 SQIVND (reference sequence). The CDR3 DNA reads TGTGCCAGTAGTAAGCTTCTTTTCTCAGAGAGCCCCACTGAAGCTTTCTTT. Its protein is CASSKLLFSESPTEAFF.

This sequence joins TRBV6-4 and TRBJ1-1, with D tentatively TRBD1 (6 bases). V shed 5 bases and J shed 6 bases, with 13 bases lying between them. Looked up from germline, CDR1 is MRHNA and CDR2 is SNTAGT. This CDR3 is built from 13 residues. CDR3 coding DNA: TGTGCCAGCAGTAAATGGGCAGGGGCTGAAGCTTTCTTT. Translating it yields CASSKWAGAEAFF.

This clone was detected only once. The V and J genes are TRBV15 and TRBJ2-7, with a tentative D call TRBD1 (6 bases). Trimming shortened V by 4 bases and J by 3 bases, and 13 bases separated the two germline ends. CDR1 and CDR2 from the germline V gene are LNHNV and YYDKDF (reference sequence). The CDR3 spans 14 residues. CDR3 amino acids: CATSTDRRGYEQYF. For the CDR3, the DNA is TGTGCCACCAGCACGGACAGACGGGGCTACGAGCAGTACTTC.

The V gene is TRBV4-1, the J gene TRBJ2-5; D may be TRBD2 (6 bases). Germline loops: CDR1 MGHRA, CDR2 YSYEKL. The CDR3 totals 16 residues. Deletions cut 0 bases from V and 5 bases from J, with 16 bases between. CDR3 nucleotide sequence: TGCGCCAGCAGCCAAGAGCCGGGACTCACCCGTGAGACCCAGTACTTC. Translation: CASSQEPGLTRETQYF.

V usage is TRBV9 and J usage is TRBJ2-3, with a weak D call TRBD2 (6 bases). Deletions cut 0 bases from V and 10 bases from J, with 12 bases between. This CDR3 comprises 13 residues. Germline CDR1 and CDR2: SGDLS and YYNGEE. Here the CDR3 DNA reads TGTGCCAGCAGCGTAGAGGGACTCCAAGCGCAGTATTTT. Protein sequence: CASSVEGLQAQYF.

The chain has TRBV11-2 and TRBJ1-2; 11 bases fit TRBD1. From germline, CDR1 is SGHAT and CDR2 FQNNGV. The CDR3 is made up of 15 amino acids. V shed 1 base, J shed 8 bases, and the junction held 6 bases outside the gene matches. CDR3: CASSLAPGQGGGYTF. The CDR3 nucleotides are TGTGCCAGCAGCTTAGCGCCGGGACAGGGGGGCGGCTACACCTTC.

This clone showed up just once. This chain uses TRBV7-9 with TRBJ2-3, with D perhaps matching TRBD1 or TRBD2 (6 bases each). V was pared by 7 bases and J by 6 bases, with 17 bases between. From germline, CDR1 is SEHNR and CDR2 FQNEAQ (reference sequence). This CDR3 region has 14 residues. The CDR3: CASTQGRFEDTQYF. CDR3 bases: TGTGCCAGCACGCAGGGGAGGTTCGAGGATACGCAGTATTTT.

The rearrangement uses TRBV2 and TRBJ2-7; D possibly uses TRBD1 or TRBD2 (5 bases each). This CDR3 region has 12 residues. Trimming shortened V by 5 bases and J by 2 bases, and 7 bases separated the two germline ends. Per the germline V gene, CDR1 is SNHLY and CDR2 is FYNNEI. The CDR3 DNA reads as TGTGCCAGCAGTTGGGGGACCTACGAGCAGTACTTC. Translated, it gives CASSWGTYEQYF.

The V gene is TRBV6-5, the J gene TRBJ1-2; D uncertain. Germline loops: CDR1 MNHEY, CDR2 SVGAGI. V was trimmed by 0 bases and J by 3 bases, leaving 5 bases between them. This CDR3 has 13 amino acids. The CDR3 bases are TGTGCCAGCAGTTACTCGGCAGACTATGGCTACACCTTC. It yields the protein CASSYSADYGYTF.

The chain joins TRBV11-3 to TRBJ1-5; D is unclear. With 6 bases removed from V and 0 bases from J, the gap between germline ends came to 9 bases. The CDR3 length is 14 residues. Germline CDR1 reads SGHNT; CDR2 reads YENEEA. The CDR3 protein is CASSRVYSNQPQHF. The CDR3 nucleotides read TGTGCCAGCAGTAGAGTTTATAGCAATCAGCCCCAGCATTTT.

For the CDR3, the DNA is TGTGCCAGCAGCGATGTACCCGGAAACACCATATATTTT. This translates into CASSDVPGNTIYF. The chain recombines TRBV7-2 with TRBJ1-3; D not resolved. Trimming took 5 bases from V and 4 from J, leaving 9 bases between them. The CDR3 has 13 residues. Per the germline V gene, CDR1 is SGHTA and CDR2 is FQGNSA.

The chain couples TRBV7-9 to TRBJ2-3; possibly TRBD1 for D (6 bases). CDR1 SEHNR and CDR2 FQNEAQ come from the germline V gene (reference sequence). The CDR3 contains 15 residues. The V end was cut by 8 bases, the J end by 0 bases, with 15 bases between. The CDR3 reads CASGNPDRSTDTQYF. CDR3 DNA: TGTGCCAGCGGCAACCCGGACAGAAGCACAGATACGCAGTATTTT.

The chain has TRBV6-1 and TRBJ2-2, with a tentative D call TRBD1 (5 bases). This CDR3 has 13 residues. V lost 5 bases and J lost 4, with 8 bases in between. Germline loops: CDR1 MNHNS, CDR2 SASEGT. CDR3 protein: CASSRQRTGELFF. CDR3 nucleotide sequence: TGTGCCAGCAGTAGACAGCGCACCGGGGAGCTGTTTTTT.

This chain joins TRBV5-8 and TRBJ1-5; TRBD1 matches 7 bases. The CDR3 loop spans 17 amino acids. In germline, CDR1 is SGHTS, CDR2 YDEGEE. Trimming at V came to 2 bases and at J to 5 bases, leaving 13 bases not matched to a gene. The CDR3: CASSFFTSDRVHQPQHF. In DNA form, the CDR3 reads TGTGCCAGCAGCTTCTTCACCTCCGACAGGGTGCATCAGCCCCAGCATTTT.

The V call is TRBV29-1, the J call TRBJ2-7; possible D gene TRBD1, 6 bases. V lost 7 bases to trimming and J lost 3 bases, with 16 bases between them. Per germline, CDR1 SQVTM and CDR2 ANQGSEA. The CDR3 runs 13 residues. In nucleotides, the CDR3 is TGCAGCGGCGCTGTTGGGACACACTACGAGCAGTACTTC. Amino acid sequence: CSGAVGTHYEQYF.

The V call is TRBV10-1, the J call TRBJ2-1, with 12 bases matching TRBD2. The germline gives CDR1 WNHNN, CDR2 SYGVQD (reference sequence). This CDR3 has 19 residues. Unmatched junction bases numbered 11, after V lost 2 bases and J lost 3 bases. The chain's CDR3 is CASSEGLAGGHAFYNEQFF. For the CDR3, the DNA is TGCGCCAGCAGTGAGGGGCTAGCGGGAGGGCACGCTTTCTACAATGAGCAGTTCTTC.

The table lists this clone with a count of one. The chain uses TRBV4-3 and TRBJ2-3; D is undetermined. V shed 1 base and J shed 6 bases, with 5 bases lying between them. This CDR3 is built from 12 residues. CDR1 LGHNA and CDR2 YSLEER come from the germline V gene. DNA of the CDR3: TGCGCCAGCAGCCAAGGGTCTGATACGCAGTATTTT. Translating it yields CASSQGSDTQYF.

The rearrangement joins TRBV7-9 to TRBJ2-1; unclear D gene. V was shortened by 5 bases and J by 2 bases, with 10 bases between the two germline ends. This CDR3 spans 14 amino acids. Germline lookup yields CDR1 SEHNR and CDR2 FQNEAQ (reference sequence). The CDR3 nucleotides read TGTGCCAGCAGCCAAAACTCAGCCTACAATGAGCAGTTCTTC. It is translated as CASSQNSAYNEQFF.